Listed here are 15 T cell receptor beta chains from one sample, sequenced in a study of identical twins. In TCRdb, the 5' RACE reads were re-called with MiXCR into one record per CDR3 protein. This sample carries over 600,000 distinct CDR3 sequences, roughly 20% of them seen once, and the ten largest clones take about 4.5%. The same sample was also studied in work on T cells expressing NK-cell markers.

The sequenced sample consisted of PBMCs. These receptors originate from a woman aged 18 to 35 in good health.

This clonotype was counted many times. The chain joins TRBV20-1 to TRBJ2-1; 7 nucleotides agree with TRBD2. Trimming cost V 4 bases and J 7 bases; bases outside gene matches: 1. The CDR3 consists of 11 residues. Germline CDR1 DFQATT, CDR2 SNEGSKA (reference sequence). Here the CDR3 DNA reads TGCAGTGCTAATAGCGGGAATGAGCAGTTCTTC. It specifies CSANSGNEQFF.

V gene TRBV7-6 combines with J gene TRBJ2-1; 7 bases match TRBD1. Per germline, CDR1 SGHVS and CDR2 FNYEAQ. V gave up 2 bases and J gave up 9 bases; unmatched junction bases: 10. The CDR3 is 15 residues long. CDR3 protein: CASSLRGGHQGEQFF. The CDR3 nucleotides are TGTGCCAGCAGCTTAAGAGGGGGCCATCAGGGTGAGCAGTTCTTC.

CDR3 region: CASSHPSARGTDTQYF. The CDR3 DNA is TGTGCCAGCAGCCACCCGTCGGCGCGGGGCACAGATACGCAGTATTTT. The rearrangement links TRBV3-1 to TRBJ2-3, with TRBD2 as a possible D gene (5 bases). The germline V and J ends were trimmed by 3 bases and 1 base, with 14 bases remaining between them. Per the germline V gene, CDR1 is LGHDT and CDR2 is YNNKEL (reference sequence). This CDR3 contains 16 residues.

The table lists this clonotype with a few counts. The chain links TRBV12-3 or TRBV12-4 to TRBJ1-6; D may be TRBD1 (5 bases). There are 15 residues in the CDR3. V shed 1 base and J shed 4 bases, with 8 bases lying between them. The CDR3 reads CASSLDRLYNSPLHF. In nucleotides, the CDR3 is TGTGCCAGCAGTTTAGACAGGTTGTATAATTCACCCCTCCACTTT.

The chain combines TRBV4-3 with TRBJ1-2; no clear D. Germline lookup yields CDR1 LGHNA and CDR2 YSLEER. Trimming pared 1 base from V and 4 bases from J, leaving 10 bases between. The CDR3 extends over 14 amino acids. The chain's CDR3 is CASSQVGELYGYTF. The CDR3 DNA sequence: TGCGCCAGCAGCCAAGTAGGAGAGCTCTATGGCTACACCTTC.

This clonotype was counted many times. V usage is TRBV20-1 and J usage is TRBJ2-3; 10 nucleotides line up with TRBD2. The CDR3 spans 13 residues. The ends lost 5 bases at V and 4 bases at J; junction bases unmatched: 3. Germline CDR1 is DFQATT and CDR2 is SNEGSKA (reference sequence). The DNA for the CDR3 is TGCAGTGCTGGGCTAGCGGGGGCAGATACGCAGTATTTT. It codes for CSAGLAGADTQYF.

This clonotype was found a few times. The chain employs TRBV7-2 and TRBJ1-1; TRBD1 matches 9 bases. The germline CDR1 and CDR2 sequences are SGHTA and FQGNSA. V lost 5 bases and J lost 4; bases outside the gene matches: 8. The CDR3 contains 15 residues. The CDR3 here is CASSRDRAFGTEAFF. CDR3 DNA: TGTGCCAGCAGCCGGGACAGGGCGTTCGGCACTGAAGCTTTCTTT.

The chain uses TRBV20-1 and TRBJ1-2; TRBD1 agrees at 11 bases. V lost 4 bases and J lost 4; bases outside the gene matches: 2. Germline V gene lookup returns CDR1 DFQATT and CDR2 SNEGSKA (reference sequence). This CDR3 has 13 residues. This chain's CDR3 is CSATGTGGYGYTF. The DNA for the CDR3 is TGCAGTGCTACCGGGACAGGGGGCTATGGCTACACCTTC.

This clonotype has a handful of counts. The chain combines TRBV20-1 with TRBJ2-3; 11 positions agree with TRBD2. Germline V CDR1 and CDR2: DFQATT, SNEGSKA (reference sequence). This CDR3 comprises 17 residues. After removal of 0 bases from V and 2 bases from J, the junction contained 7 bases not matched to a gene. Here the CDR3 reads CSARDYLAGGLTDTQYF. CDR3 nucleotides: TGCAGTGCTAGAGATTACCTAGCGGGGGGCCTCACAGATACGCAGTATTTT.

The CDR3 bases are TGTGCCATCAGTGGACAGGGGTCGGAGCAGTTCTTC. It codes for CAISGQGSEQFF. The chain has TRBV10-3 and TRBJ2-1, with TRBD1 identical over 8 bases. This CDR3 region has 12 residues. V dropped 4 bases and J dropped 10; count of bases not matched to a gene: 3. The germline gives CDR1 ENHRY, CDR2 SYGVKD.

The chain combines TRBV7-9 with TRBJ2-2; no firm D call. CDR1 is SEHNR, CDR2 FQNEAQ, per germline (reference sequence). Trimming stripped 6 bases from V and 6 bases from J, with 14 bases between. The CDR3 loop spans 14 amino acids. CDR3: CASSSGFRAGELFF. For the CDR3, the DNA is TGTGCCAGCAGTTCCGGGTTCCGGGCCGGGGAGCTGTTTTTT.

This clonotype was counted only a few times. A read error may produce the germline difference seen at one junction end. The rearrangement joins TRBV20-1 to TRBJ2-2; 7 bases line up with TRBD1. CDR1 DFQATT and CDR2 SNEGSKA come from the germline V gene (reference sequence). The CDR3 consists of 16 residues. CDR3 bases: TGCTGTGCTAGGGTTTTAGGGGGCACCTCTTCCGGGGAGCTGTTTTTT. It specifies CCARVLGGTSSGELFF.

The genes are TRBV20-1 and TRBJ2-7; D not resolved. V lost 7 bases and J 0 bases, leaving 10 bases between the germline ends. Germline CDR1 and CDR2: DFQATT and SNEGSKA (reference sequence). The CDR3 loop spans 12 amino acids. The CDR3 region is CSGTDISYEQYF. Here the CDR3 DNA reads TGCAGTGGAACAGACATCTCCTACGAGCAGTACTTC.

CDR3 residues: CASSFWTSQITDHSYEQYF. The CDR3 DNA follows: TGTGCCAGCAGCTTTTGGACTAGCCAAATAACCGATCACAGCTACGAGCAGTACTTC. J is TRBJ2-7 and V is TRBV5-4; 8 bases match TRBD2. The germline V gene encodes CDR1 SGHNT and CDR2 YYREEE (reference sequence). After removal of 2 bases from V and 3 bases from J, the junction contained 19 bases not matched to a gene. The CDR3 loop spans 19 amino acids. Based on the CDR3 plus reference TRBV5-4 and TRBJ2-7, the full variable domain is ETGVTQSPTHLIKTRGQQVTLRCSSQSGHNTVSWYQQALGQGPQFIFQYYREEENGRGNFPPRFSGLQFPNYSSELNVNALELDDSALYLCASSFWTSQITDHSYEQYFGPGTRLTVT.

The V gene is TRBV20-1, the J gene TRBJ2-3; no definite D call. V lost 5 bases, J lost 3 bases, and 9 bases lay in between. From germline, CDR1 is DFQATT and CDR2 SNEGSKA (reference sequence). The CDR3 has 12 amino acids. The CDR3 nucleotides read TGCAGTGCTCCCCACCGGACAGATACGCAGTATTTT. Translated: CSAPHRTDTQYF.